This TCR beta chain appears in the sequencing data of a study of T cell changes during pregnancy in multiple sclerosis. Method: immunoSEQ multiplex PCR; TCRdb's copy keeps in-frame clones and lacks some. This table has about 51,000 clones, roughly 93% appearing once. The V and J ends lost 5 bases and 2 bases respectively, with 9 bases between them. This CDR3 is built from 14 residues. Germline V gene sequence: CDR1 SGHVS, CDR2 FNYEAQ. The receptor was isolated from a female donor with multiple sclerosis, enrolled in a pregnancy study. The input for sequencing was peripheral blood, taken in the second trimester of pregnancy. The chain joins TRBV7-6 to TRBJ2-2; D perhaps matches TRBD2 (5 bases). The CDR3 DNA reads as TGTGCCAGCAGCCTGGACTCTAACACCGGGGAGCTGTTTTTT. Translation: CASSLDSNTGELFF. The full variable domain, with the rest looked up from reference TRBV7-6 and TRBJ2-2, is GAGVSQSPRYKVTKRGQDVALRCDPISGHVSLYWYRQALGQGPEFLTYFNYEAQQDKSGLPNDRFSAERPEGSISTLTIQRTEQRDSAMYRCASSLDSNTGELFFGEGSRLTVL.